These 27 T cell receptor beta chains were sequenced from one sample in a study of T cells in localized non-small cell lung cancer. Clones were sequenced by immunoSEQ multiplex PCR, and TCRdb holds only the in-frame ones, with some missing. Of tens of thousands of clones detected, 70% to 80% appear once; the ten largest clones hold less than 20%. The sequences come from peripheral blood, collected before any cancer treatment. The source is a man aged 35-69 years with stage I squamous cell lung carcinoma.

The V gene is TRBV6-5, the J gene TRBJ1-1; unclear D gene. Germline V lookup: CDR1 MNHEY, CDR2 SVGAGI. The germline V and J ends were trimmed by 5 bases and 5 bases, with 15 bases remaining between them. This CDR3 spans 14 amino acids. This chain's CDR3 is CASSRYQLQTEAFF. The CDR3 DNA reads TGTGCCAGCAGTAGATATCAACTTCAGACTGAAGCTTTCTTT.

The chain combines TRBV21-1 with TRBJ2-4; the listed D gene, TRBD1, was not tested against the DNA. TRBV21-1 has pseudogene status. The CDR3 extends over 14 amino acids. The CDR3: CASSKGTGRYIQYF. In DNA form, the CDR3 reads TGTGCCAGCAGCAAAGGGACAGGGAGATACATTCAGTACTTC.

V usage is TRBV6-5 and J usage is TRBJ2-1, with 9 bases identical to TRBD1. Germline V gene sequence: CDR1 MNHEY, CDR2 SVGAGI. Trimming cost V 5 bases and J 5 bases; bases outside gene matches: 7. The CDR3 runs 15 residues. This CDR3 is CASSRWRDRDNEQFF. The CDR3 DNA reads TGTGCCAGCAGTCGGTGGAGGGACAGGGACAATGAGCAGTTCTTC.

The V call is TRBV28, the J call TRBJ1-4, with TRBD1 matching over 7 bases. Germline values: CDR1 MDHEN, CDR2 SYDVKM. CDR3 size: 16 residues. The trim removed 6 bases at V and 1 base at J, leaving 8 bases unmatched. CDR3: CASSLRQGVTNEKLFF. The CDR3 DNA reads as TGTGCCAGCAGCCTTAGACAGGGAGTAACTAATGAAAAACTGTTTTTT.

CDR3 sequence: CSVRQGDGNEQFF. The CDR3 DNA reads as TGCAGCGTTCGACAGGGCGATGGGAACGAGCAGTTCTTC. The chain joins TRBV29-1 to TRBJ2-1; 7 bases agree with TRBD1. V shed 5 bases, J shed 10 bases, and the junction held 11 bases outside the gene matches. The CDR3 sequence is 13 residues long. Germline CDR1 SQVTM, CDR2 ANQGSEA.

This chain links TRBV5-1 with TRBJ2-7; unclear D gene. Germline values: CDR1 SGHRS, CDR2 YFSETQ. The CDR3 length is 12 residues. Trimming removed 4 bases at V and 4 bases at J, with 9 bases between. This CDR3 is CASSAQAYEQYF. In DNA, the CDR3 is TGCGCCAGCAGCGCCCAGGCATACGAGCAGTACTTC.

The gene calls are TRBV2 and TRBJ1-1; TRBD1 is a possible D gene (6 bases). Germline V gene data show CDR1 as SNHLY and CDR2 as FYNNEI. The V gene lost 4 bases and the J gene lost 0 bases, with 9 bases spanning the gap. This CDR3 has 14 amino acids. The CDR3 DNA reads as TGTGCCAGCAGTGTACAGGGCGTGAACACTGAAGCTTTCTTT. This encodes CASSVQGVNTEAFF. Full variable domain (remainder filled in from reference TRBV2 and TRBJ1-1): EPEVTQTPSHQVTQMGQEVILRCVPISNHLYFYWYRQILGQKVEFLVSFYNNEISEKSEIFDDQFSVERPDGSNFTLKIRSTKLEDSAMYFCASSVQGVNTEAFFGQGTRLTVV.

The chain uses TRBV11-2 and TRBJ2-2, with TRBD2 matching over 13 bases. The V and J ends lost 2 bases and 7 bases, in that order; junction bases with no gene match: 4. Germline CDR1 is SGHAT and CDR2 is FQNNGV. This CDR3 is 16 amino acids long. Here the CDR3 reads CASSLTSGGASGELFF. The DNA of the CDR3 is TGTGCCAGCAGCTTAACTAGCGGGGGGGCTAGCGGGGAGCTGTTTTTT.

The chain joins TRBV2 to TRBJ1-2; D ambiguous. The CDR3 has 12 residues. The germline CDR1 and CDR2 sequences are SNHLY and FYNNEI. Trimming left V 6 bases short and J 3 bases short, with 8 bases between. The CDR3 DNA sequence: TGTGCCAGCAGGAGGGAGCACTATGGCTACACCTTC. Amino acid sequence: CASRREHYGYTF. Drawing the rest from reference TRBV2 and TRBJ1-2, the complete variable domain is EPEVTQTPSHQVTQMGQEVILRCVPISNHLYFYWYRQILGQKVEFLVSFYNNEISEKSEIFDDQFSVERPDGSNFTLKIRSTKLEDSAMYFCASRREHYGYTFGSGTRLTVV.

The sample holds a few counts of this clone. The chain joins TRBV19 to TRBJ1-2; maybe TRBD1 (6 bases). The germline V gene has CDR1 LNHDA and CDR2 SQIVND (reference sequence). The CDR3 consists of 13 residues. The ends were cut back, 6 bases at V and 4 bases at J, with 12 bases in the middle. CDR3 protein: CASRVDRSYGYTF. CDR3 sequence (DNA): TGTGCCAGTAGGGTGGACAGAAGCTATGGCTACACCTTC.

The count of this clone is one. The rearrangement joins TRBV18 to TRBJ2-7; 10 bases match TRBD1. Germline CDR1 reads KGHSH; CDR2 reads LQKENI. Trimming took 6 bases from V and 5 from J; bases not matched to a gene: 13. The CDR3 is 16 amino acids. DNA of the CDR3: TGTGCCAGCTCTTCCTCGCCCGGGACAGGGGTTAACGAGCAGTACTTC. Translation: CASSSSPGTGVNEQYF.

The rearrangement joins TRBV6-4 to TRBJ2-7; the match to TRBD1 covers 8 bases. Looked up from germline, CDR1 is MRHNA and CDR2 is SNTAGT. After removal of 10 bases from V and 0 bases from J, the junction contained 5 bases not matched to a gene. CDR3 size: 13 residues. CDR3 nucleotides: TGTGCCATCCGCGGGACAGGCTCCTACGAGCAGTACTTC. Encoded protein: CAIRGTGSYEQYF.

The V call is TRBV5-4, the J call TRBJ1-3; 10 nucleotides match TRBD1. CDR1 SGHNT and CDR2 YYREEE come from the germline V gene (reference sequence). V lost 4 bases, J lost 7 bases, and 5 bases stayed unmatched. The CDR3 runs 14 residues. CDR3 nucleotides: TGTGCCAGCAGCAGGACAGGGGGGGGTAACACCATATATTTT. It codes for CASSRTGGGNTIYF.

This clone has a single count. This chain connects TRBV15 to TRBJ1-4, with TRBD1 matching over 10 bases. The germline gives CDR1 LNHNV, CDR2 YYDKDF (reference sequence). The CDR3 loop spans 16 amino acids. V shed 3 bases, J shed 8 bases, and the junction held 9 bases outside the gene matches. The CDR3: CATSRDRQGAREKLFF. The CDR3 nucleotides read TGTGCCACCAGCAGGGATCGACAGGGGGCAAGGGAAAAACTGTTTTTT.

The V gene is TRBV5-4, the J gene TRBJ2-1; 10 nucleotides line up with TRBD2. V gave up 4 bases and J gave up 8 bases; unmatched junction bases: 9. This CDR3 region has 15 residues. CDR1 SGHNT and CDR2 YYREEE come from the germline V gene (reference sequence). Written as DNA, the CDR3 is TGTGCCAGCAGCCCGAGCGGGGGGGTTTCGGATGAGCAGTTCTTC. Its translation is CASSPSGGVSDEQFF.

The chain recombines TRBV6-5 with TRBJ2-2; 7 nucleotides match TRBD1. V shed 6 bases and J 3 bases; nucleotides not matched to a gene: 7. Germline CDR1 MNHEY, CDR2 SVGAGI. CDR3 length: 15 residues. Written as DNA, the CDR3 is TGTGCCAGCAGGTCAGGGACAGATGACACCGGGGAGCTGTTTTTT. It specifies CASRSGTDDTGELFF.

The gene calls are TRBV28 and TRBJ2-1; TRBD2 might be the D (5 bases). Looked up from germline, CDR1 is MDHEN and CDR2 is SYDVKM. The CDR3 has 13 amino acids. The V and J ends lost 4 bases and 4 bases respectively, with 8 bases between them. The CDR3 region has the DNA TGTGCCAGCAGTTGGACTTCGTACAATGAGCAGTTCTTC. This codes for CASSWTSYNEQFF.

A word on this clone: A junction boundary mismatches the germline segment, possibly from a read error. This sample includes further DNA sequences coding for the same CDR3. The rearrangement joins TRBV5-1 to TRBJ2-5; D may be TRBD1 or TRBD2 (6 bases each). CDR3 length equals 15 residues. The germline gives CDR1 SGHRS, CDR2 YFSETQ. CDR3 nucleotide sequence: TGCGCCAGTAGCTTGGGGGGCGGGGAGCCAGAGACCCAGTACTTC. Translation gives CASSLGGGEPETQYF.

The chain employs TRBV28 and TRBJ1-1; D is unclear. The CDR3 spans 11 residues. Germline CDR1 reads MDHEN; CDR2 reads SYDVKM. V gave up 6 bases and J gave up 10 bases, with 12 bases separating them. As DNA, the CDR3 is TGTGCCAGCAGCGTCCGCCTCCCAGCTTTCTTT. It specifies CASSVRLPAFF.

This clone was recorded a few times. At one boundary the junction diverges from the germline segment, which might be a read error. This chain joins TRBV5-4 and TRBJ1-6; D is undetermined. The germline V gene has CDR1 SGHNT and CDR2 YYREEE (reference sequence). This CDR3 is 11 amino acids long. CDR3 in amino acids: CASSRNSPLHF. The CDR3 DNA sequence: TGCGCCAGCAGCCGGAATTCACCCCTCCACTTT.

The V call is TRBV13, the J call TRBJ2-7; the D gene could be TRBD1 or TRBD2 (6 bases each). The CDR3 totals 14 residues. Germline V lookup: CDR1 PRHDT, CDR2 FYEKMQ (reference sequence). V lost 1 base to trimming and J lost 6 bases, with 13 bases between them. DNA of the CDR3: TGTGCCAGCAGCTTAGTAGCGGACAGCCTCGAGCAGTACTTC. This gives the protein CASSLVADSLEQYF.

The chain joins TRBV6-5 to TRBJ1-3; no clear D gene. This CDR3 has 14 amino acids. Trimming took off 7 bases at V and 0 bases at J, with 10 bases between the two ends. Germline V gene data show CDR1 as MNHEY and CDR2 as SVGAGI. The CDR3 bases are TGTGCCAGCATTGGGCAGCCCTCTGGAAACACCATATATTTT. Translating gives CASIGQPSGNTIYF.

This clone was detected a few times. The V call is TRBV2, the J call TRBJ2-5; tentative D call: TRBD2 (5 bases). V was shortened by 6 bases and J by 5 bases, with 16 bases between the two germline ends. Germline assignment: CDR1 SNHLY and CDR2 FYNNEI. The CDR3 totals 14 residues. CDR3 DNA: TGTGCCAGCAGCGCTACTAGGACGGGGGAGACCCAGTACTTC. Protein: CASSATRTGETQYF.

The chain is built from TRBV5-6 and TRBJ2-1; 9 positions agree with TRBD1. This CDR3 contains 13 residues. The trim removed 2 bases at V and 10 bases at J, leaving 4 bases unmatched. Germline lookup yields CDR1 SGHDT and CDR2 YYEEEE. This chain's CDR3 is CASSFDRGGEQFF. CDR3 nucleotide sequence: TGTGCCAGCAGCTTTGACAGGGGGGGAGAGCAGTTCTTC.

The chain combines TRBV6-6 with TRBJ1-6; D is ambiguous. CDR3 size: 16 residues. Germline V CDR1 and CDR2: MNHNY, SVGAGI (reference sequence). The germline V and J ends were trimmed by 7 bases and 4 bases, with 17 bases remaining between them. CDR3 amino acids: CASTLSTIHYNSPLHF. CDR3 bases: TGTGCCAGCACTCTTTCCACCATCCATTATAATTCACCCCTCCACTTT.

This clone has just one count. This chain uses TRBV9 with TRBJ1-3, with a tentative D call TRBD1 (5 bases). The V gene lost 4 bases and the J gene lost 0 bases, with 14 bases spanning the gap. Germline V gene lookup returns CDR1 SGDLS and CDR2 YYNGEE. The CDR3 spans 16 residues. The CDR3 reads CASSLDDSPSGNTIYF. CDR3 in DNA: TGTGCCAGCAGCCTTGATGACAGTCCCTCTGGAAACACCATATATTTT.

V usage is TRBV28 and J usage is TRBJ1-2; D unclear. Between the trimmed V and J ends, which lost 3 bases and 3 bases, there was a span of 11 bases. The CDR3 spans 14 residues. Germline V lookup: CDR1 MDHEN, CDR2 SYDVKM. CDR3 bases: TGTGCCAGCAGTTTTGTACTGAGCCACTATGGCTACACCTTC. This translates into CASSFVLSHYGYTF.